The 22 T cell receptor beta chains presented below share a single source sample, sequenced in a study of early T cells in non-severe SARS-CoV-2 infection. TCRdb reanalysed the 5' RACE reads using MiXCR and keeps one entry per CDR3 protein. The data show 100,000 to 140,000 distinct CDR3 sequences, with around 10% seen just once and 6.5% to 8% held by the top ten. The sequencing input was whole blood. All receptors come from an adult who was a healthcare worker with PCR-confirmed SARS-CoV-2 infection or an uninfected control (not recorded which).

The table lists this clonotype with many counts. The chain joins TRBV30 to TRBJ1-2; D uncertain. The CDR3 covers 12 residues. Germline V gene data show CDR1 as GTSNPN and CDR2 as SVGIG (reference sequence). V was clipped by 2 bases and J by 4 bases, with 8 bases between them. In DNA form, the CDR3 reads TGTGCCTGGAGTTTGGACCGCTATGGCTACACCTTC. Encoded protein: CAWSLDRYGYTF.

This clonotype was found a few times. The chain has TRBV5-6 and TRBJ2-7; D remains ambiguous. V shed 4 bases and J shed 0 bases, with 17 bases lying between them. The CDR3 extends over 16 amino acids. Germline V gives CDR1 SGHDT, CDR2 YYEEEE. CDR3 loop: CASSTFRTASSYEQYF. DNA of the CDR3: TGTGCCAGCAGCACTTTTCGGACGGCGAGCTCCTACGAGCAGTACTTC.

This clonotype has at least ten counts. The chain combines TRBV12-3 or TRBV12-4 with TRBJ2-4; D perhaps matches TRBD2 (6 bases). V was cut by 6 bases and J by 3 bases, with 12 bases left in between. The CDR3 totals 14 residues. CDR3 nucleotides: TGTGCCAGCAGCAAGACTAGACTCAAAAACATTCAGTACTTC. Amino acid sequence: CASSKTRLKNIQYF.

In its sample, this clonotype was seen a few times. CDR3 sequence reads: CASSQSTGSSSYNSPLHF. The DNA for the CDR3 is TGCGCCAGCAGCCAATCGACAGGTTCGAGCTCCTATAATTCACCCCTCCACTTT. This rearrangement joins TRBV5-1 to TRBJ1-6; possible D gene TRBD1, 6 bases. The CDR3 is 18 amino acids. Germline-derived CDR1 and CDR2 are SGHRS and YFSETQ. Deletions cut 4 bases from V and 0 bases from J, with 17 bases between.

This clonotype was recorded many times. This chain connects TRBV21-1 to TRBJ2-4; TRBD2 is the table's D call and was not checked against the DNA. TRBV21-1 is a documented pseudogene. CDR3 length: 13 amino acids. The CDR3: CARGRGFKNIQYF. CDR3 coding DNA: TGTGCCAGGGGGAGGGGTTTCAAAAACATTCAGTACTTC.

V is TRBV4-3 and J is TRBJ2-7, with D possibly TRBD2 on 5 matching bases. Germline CDR1 and CDR2: LGHNA and YSLEER. The CDR3 is 15 residues long. Deletions cut 0 bases from V and 6 bases from J, with 15 bases between. CDR3 nucleotides: TGCGCCAGCAGCCAAGAACCTTCGGCTGGAGGCGAGCAGTACTTC. Its translation is CASSQEPSAGGEQYF.

For the CDR3, the DNA is TGTGCCAGCAGCTTAATGCGGGATACGCAGTATTTT. Its translation is CASSLMRDTQYF. The chain couples TRBV7-2 to TRBJ2-3; D is uncertain. The CDR3 spans 12 residues. V shed 2 bases and J shed 6 bases, with 6 bases lying between them. Germline-derived CDR1 and CDR2 are SGHTA and FQGNSA.

The table lists this clonotype with many counts. The genes are TRBV7-9 and TRBJ2-2; D is ambiguous. The CDR3 consists of 13 residues. Per the germline V gene, CDR1 is SEHNR and CDR2 is FQNEAQ (reference sequence). The V gene lost 5 bases and the J gene lost 4 bases, with 8 bases spanning the gap. The CDR3 is CASSETATGELFF. CDR3 coding DNA: TGTGCCAGCAGCGAGACGGCCACCGGGGAGCTGTTTTTT.

J is TRBJ2-1 and V is TRBV9, with TRBD1 matching over 8 bases. Germline trimming cut 2 bases from V and 1 base from J; bases unmatched to any gene: 5. Germline V CDR1 and CDR2: SGDLS, YYNGEE. This CDR3 has 16 amino acids. CDR3 loop: CASSVRDRLSYNEQFF. The CDR3 coding sequence is TGTGCCAGCAGCGTCCGGGACAGGCTATCCTACAATGAGCAGTTCTTC.

This clonotype came up many times. This sequence joins TRBV2 and TRBJ1-1, with no clear D. The V end was cut by 2 bases, the J end by 2 bases, with 12 bases between. The CDR3 length is 15 residues. Germline loops: CDR1 SNHLY, CDR2 FYNNEI. DNA of the CDR3: TGTGCCAGCAGTGAACTCTACGCGGAAAACACTGAAGCTTTCTTT. This gives the protein CASSELYAENTEAFF.

The rearrangement uses TRBV5-1 and TRBJ2-1; D is ambiguous. Per the germline V gene, CDR1 is SGHRS and CDR2 is YFSETQ. Trimming cost V 4 bases and J 5 bases, with 13 bases left between them. CDR3 length equals 14 residues. The CDR3 DNA is TGCGCCAGCAGCAATCTGGGTGTCAACAATGAGCAGTTCTTC. Translation: CASSNLGVNNEQFF.

The V and J genes are TRBV12-3 or TRBV12-4 and TRBJ2-2; unclear D gene. CDR3 length: 15 residues. Trimming removed 7 bases from V and 4 bases from J, with 16 bases in between. The CDR3 DNA is TGTGCCAGCACCCCCGGGCAGCGACTCACCGGGGAGCTGTTTTTT. Its protein product is CASTPGQRLTGELFF.

The rearrangement joins TRBV5-4 to TRBJ2-1, with TRBD2 matching 13 bases. V shed 4 bases and J 8 bases; nucleotides not matched to a gene: 12. The CDR3 is made up of 17 amino acids. Per the germline V gene, CDR1 is SGHNT and CDR2 is YYREEE (reference sequence). The CDR3 sequence is CASSPQDRTSGRYEQFF. The CDR3 DNA follows: TGTGCCAGCAGCCCCCAGGACCGGACTAGCGGGAGATATGAGCAGTTCTTC.

This clonotype has ten or more counts. This chain links TRBV29-1 with TRBJ2-1; the D is unclear. In germline, CDR1 is SQVTM, CDR2 ANQGSEA. The CDR3 consists of 12 residues. V dropped 5 bases and J dropped 7 bases, with 12 bases sitting between them. The CDR3 sequence is CSVLSYGNEQFF. The CDR3 nucleotides read TGCAGCGTTCTATCGTATGGGAATGAGCAGTTCTTC.

This clonotype was seen more than once but under ten times. This chain connects TRBV10-1 to TRBJ2-1, with no clear D. Per the germline V gene, CDR1 is WNHNN and CDR2 is SYGVQD (reference sequence). This CDR3 is built from 13 residues. Trimming took off 3 bases at V and 4 bases at J, with 7 bases between the two ends. The CDR3 region has the DNA TGCGCCAGCAGTGAAGCTACATACAATGAGCAGTTCTTC. The encoded protein is CASSEATYNEQFF.

This clonotype has only a few counts. The chain employs TRBV15 and TRBJ1-4; tentative D call: TRBD1 (6 bases). Trimming stripped 0 bases from V and 3 bases from J, with 14 bases between. This CDR3 contains 17 residues. Germline V gene lookup returns CDR1 LNHNV and CDR2 YYDKDF (reference sequence). Here the CDR3 DNA reads TGTGCCACCAGCAGAGATGCACCAGGGGCGGCTAATGAAAAACTGTTTTTT. Translating gives CATSRDAPGAANEKLFF.

The rearrangement uses TRBV20-1 and TRBJ2-7; 8 bases are a match to TRBD2. This CDR3 contains 12 residues. Germline V gives CDR1 DFQATT, CDR2 SNEGSKA (reference sequence). The CDR3 sequence is CSGAGVSYEQYF. CDR3 nucleotides: TGCAGCGGAGCGGGAGTAAGCTACGAGCAGTACTTC.

This clonotype was detected many times. The chain has TRBV5-4 and TRBJ2-1; weak D call: TRBD2 (5 bases). Germline V gene data show CDR1 as SGHNT and CDR2 as YYREEE (reference sequence). The CDR3 runs 15 residues. V shed 4 bases and J shed 5 bases, with 16 bases lying between them. In DNA, the CDR3 is TGTGCCAGCAGCCGGTGGGGAGACTCACACAATGAGCAGTTCTTC. Protein product: CASSRWGDSHNEQFF.

This clonotype has only a few counts. This chain links TRBV12-2 with TRBJ2-3; the D call TRBD1 from the table was never checked on the DNA. TRBV12-2 is a listed pseudogene. This CDR3 contains 15 residues. The CDR3 region is CASRHRGACTDTQYF. Written as DNA, the CDR3 is TGTGCAAGTCGCCATCGAGGGGCATGCACAGATACGCAGTATTTT.

V usage is TRBV19 and J usage is TRBJ2-1; TRBD2 matches 11 bases. The V segment lost 9 bases and the J segment 2 bases; nucleotides outside the gene matches: 3. From germline, CDR1 is LNHDA and CDR2 SQIVND (reference sequence). The CDR3 extends over 14 amino acids. This CDR3 is CASKTSGTYNEQFF. The CDR3 DNA sequence: TGTGCCAGCAAGACTAGCGGGACCTACAATGAGCAGTTCTTC.

The V call is TRBV5-1, the J call TRBJ2-1; a possible D gene is TRBD2 (6 bases). V was clipped by 4 bases and J by 7 bases, with 12 bases between them. The CDR3 contains 13 residues. Per germline, CDR1 SGHRS and CDR2 YFSETQ. As DNA, the CDR3 is TGCGCCAGCAGCGGCGGGACTCGGAATGAGCAGTTCTTC. It is translated as CASSGGTRNEQFF.

The chain employs TRBV11-2 and TRBJ1-3; D ambiguous. CDR1 SGHAT and CDR2 FQNNGV come from the germline V gene. The V gene lost 1 base and the J gene lost 4 bases, with 2 bases spanning the gap. The CDR3 sequence is 12 residues long. CDR3 bases: TGTGCCAGCAGCTTAGCAGGAAACACCATATATTTT. As protein: CASSLAGNTIYF.